Described below is a single T cell receptor beta chain sequence and its context. Assay: immunoSEQ multiplex PCR; the TCRdb copy retains only in-frame clones and omits some. The data contain 9,000 to 13,000 clones, more than 80% of them singletons. This entry belongs to a study of immune evolution from preneoplasia to lung adenocarcinoma. V gave up 4 bases and J gave up 0 bases; unmatched junction bases: 7. The V gene's germline CDR1 is MDHEN and CDR2 SYDVKM. This CDR3 spans 16 amino acids. The rearrangement uses TRBV28 and TRBJ2-3, with TRBD2 matching 7 bases. Sequencing was carried out using FFPE invasive lung adenocarcinoma tissue. The TCR sequence derives from a person in their 70s with invasive lung adenocarcinoma. The CDR3 sequence: CASSSSPGGSTDTQYF. In nucleotides, the CDR3 is TGTGCCAGCAGTTCCTCCCCGGGAGGCAGCACAGATACGCAGTATTTT.